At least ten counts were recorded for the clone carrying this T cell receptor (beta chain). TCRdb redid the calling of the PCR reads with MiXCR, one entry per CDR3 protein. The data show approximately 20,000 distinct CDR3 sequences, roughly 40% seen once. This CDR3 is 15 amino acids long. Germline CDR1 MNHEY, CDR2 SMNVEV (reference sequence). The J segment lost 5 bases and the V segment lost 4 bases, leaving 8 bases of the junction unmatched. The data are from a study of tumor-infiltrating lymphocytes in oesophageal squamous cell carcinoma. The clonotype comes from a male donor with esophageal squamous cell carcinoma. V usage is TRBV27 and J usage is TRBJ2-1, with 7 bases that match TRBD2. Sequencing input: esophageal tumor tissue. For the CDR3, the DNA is TGTGCCAGCAGTTCTCAACCGGGGGGAAACAATGAGCAGTTCTTC. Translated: CASSSQPGGNNEQFF.